This T cell receptor (beta chain) was identified during a study of immune evolution from preneoplasia to lung adenocarcinoma. Method: immunoSEQ multiplex PCR; TCRdb's copy keeps in-frame clones and lacks some. This sample carries thousands of clones, roughly 80% of them seen once, and the ten largest clones take approximately 3.6%. In the case of this clone: Its antigen is still unknown.

Patient tissue came from resections in Japan or China, 2014–2017. Two lung cancer pathologists independently confirmed each histologic diagnosis. The junction had 3 bases not matched to a gene; V was cut back by 5 bases and J by 3 bases. CDR1 is MDHEN and CDR2 is SYDVKM in the germline V gene. The CDR3 is 15 residues long. Study conclusions and caveats: Later-stage lesions seemingly showed higher T cell density and diversity than normal lung. From normal lung to invasive adenocarcinoma, top clone frequencies appeared to decrease.

Sequences were obtained from FFPE adjacent normal lung tissue. The source is a donor at least 70 years old with lung adenocarcinoma. J is TRBJ2-1 and V is TRBV28, with 11 bases matching TRBD2. CDR3: CASSLTSGIYNEQFF. Here the CDR3 DNA reads TGTGCCAGCAGTCTGACTAGCGGGATCTACAATGAGCAGTTCTTC. Together with reference TRBV28 and TRBJ2-1, the CDR3 gives the full variable domain: DVKVTQSSRYLVKRTGEKVFLECVQDMDHENMFWYRQDPGLGLRLIYFSYDVKMKEKGDIPEGYSVSREKKERFSLILESASTNQTSMYLCASSLTSGIYNEQFFGPGTRLTVL.